This T cell receptor (beta chain) was recorded in a study of naive CD8 T cells in extremely preterm neonates. Assay: immunoSEQ multiplex PCR; the TCRdb copy retains only in-frame clones and omits some. This sample carries approximately 4,800 clones, about 97% of them seen once, and the ten largest clones take roughly 8.6%. Germline V gene sequence: CDR1 SGHRS, CDR2 YFSETQ. CDR3 length equals 16 residues. Trimming took 0 bases from V and 4 from J, leaving 11 bases between them. This receptor was taken from a human donor in good health. Material for sequencing was naive CD8+ T cells from blood. The chain is built from TRBV5-1 and TRBJ2-6; D is undetermined. The CDR3 DNA is TGCGCCAGCAGCTTGGCCGATGGTGCGGGGGCCAACGTCCTGACTTTC. Residues: CASSLADGAGANVLTF.